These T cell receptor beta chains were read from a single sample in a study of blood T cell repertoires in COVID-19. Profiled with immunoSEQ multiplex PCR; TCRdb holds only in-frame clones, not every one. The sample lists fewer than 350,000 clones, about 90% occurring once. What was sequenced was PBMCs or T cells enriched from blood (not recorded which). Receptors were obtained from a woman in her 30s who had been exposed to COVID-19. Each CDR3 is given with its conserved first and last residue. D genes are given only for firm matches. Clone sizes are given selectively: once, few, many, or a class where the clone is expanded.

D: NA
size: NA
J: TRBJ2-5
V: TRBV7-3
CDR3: CASSLTGSGRETQYF
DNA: TGTGCCAGCAGCTTAACCGGGAGTGGGCGTGAGACCCAGTACTTC

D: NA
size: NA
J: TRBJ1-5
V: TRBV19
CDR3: CASSESNQPQHF
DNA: TGTGCCAGTAGTGAGAGCAATCAGCCCCAGCATTTT

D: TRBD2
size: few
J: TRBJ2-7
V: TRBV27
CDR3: CASSPDQRGYEQYF
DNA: TGTGCCAGCTCCCCCGACCAGCGGGGCTACGAGCAGTACTTC

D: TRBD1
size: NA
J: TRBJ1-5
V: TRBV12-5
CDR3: CASGQSKDRVGRNQPQHF
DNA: TGTGCTAGTGGTCAATCTAAGGACAGGGTCGGGCGCAATCAGCCCCAGCATTTT

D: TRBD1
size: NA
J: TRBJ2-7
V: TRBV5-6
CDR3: CASTFRGTGYYEQYF
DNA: TGTGCCAGCACCTTCAGAGGGACAGGGTATTACGAGCAGTACTTC

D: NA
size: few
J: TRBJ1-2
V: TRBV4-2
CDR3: CASSSWTGGYTF
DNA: TGTGCCAGCAGCTCATGGACTGGAGGCTACACCTTC

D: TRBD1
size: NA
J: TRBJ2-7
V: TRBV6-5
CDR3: CASSRQGGSSYEQYF
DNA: TGTGCCAGCAGCCGACAGGGGGGGAGCTCCTACGAGCAGTACTTC

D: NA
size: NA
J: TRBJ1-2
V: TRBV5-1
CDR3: CASSLVTGTYGYTF
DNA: TGCGCCAGCAGCTTGGTAACAGGGACCTATGGCTACACCTTC

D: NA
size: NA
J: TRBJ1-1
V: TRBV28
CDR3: CASSLVAPPHTEAFF
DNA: TGTGCCAGCAGTTTAGTGGCACCGCCACACACTGAAGCTTTCTTT

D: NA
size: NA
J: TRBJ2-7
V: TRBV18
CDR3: CASSPGVGSSYEQYF
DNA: TGTGCCAGCTCACCCGGGGTAGGGTCCTCCTACGAGCAGTACTTC

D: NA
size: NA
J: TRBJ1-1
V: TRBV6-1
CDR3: CASSEQFHTEAFF
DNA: TGTGCCAGCAGTGAACAGTTCCACACTGAAGCTTTCTTT

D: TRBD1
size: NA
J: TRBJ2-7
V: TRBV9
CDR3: CASSAQDRAREQYF
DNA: TGTGCCAGCAGCGCCCAGGACAGGGCTAGGGAGCAGTACTTC

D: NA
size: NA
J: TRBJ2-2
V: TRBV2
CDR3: CASSIEAGFGGAGELFF
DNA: TGTGCCAGCAGTATTGAGGCGGGGTTTGGTGGGGCCGGGGAGCTGTTTTTT

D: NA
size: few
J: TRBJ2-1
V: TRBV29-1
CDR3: CSVAGDRSYNEQFF
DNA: TGCAGCGTTGCGGGGGATCGGTCCTACAATGAGCAGTTCTTC

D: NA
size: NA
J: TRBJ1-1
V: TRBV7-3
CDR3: CASSLTGDTEAFF
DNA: TGTGCCAGCAGCTTAACAGGGGACACTGAAGCTTTCTTT

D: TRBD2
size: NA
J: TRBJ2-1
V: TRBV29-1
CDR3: CSALPREGLDEQFF
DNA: TGCAGCGCCCTTCCGAGGGAGGGGTTGGATGAGCAGTTCTTC

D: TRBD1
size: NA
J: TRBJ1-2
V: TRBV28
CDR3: CASSSPGQGITNYGYTF
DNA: TGTGCCAGCAGTTCTCCGGGACAGGGGATCACTAACTATGGCTACACCTTC

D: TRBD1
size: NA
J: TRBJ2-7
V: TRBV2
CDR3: CASRFGQGGSYEQYF
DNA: TGTGCCAGCAGGTTCGGACAGGGGGGCTCCTACGAGCAGTACTTC

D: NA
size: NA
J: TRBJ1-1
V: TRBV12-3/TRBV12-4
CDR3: CASSLNINTEAFF
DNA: TGTGCCAGCAGTTTAAACATAAACACTGAAGCTTTCTTT

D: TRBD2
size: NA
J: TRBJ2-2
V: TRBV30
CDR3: CAWREPSGSQGELFF
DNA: TGTGCCTGGAGGGAACCAAGCGGGAGTCAAGGGGAGCTGTTTTTT

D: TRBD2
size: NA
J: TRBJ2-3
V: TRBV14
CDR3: CASSQDSSGRSPYGLTDTQYF
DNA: TGTGCCAGCAGCCAAGATTCGAGCGGGAGGTCCCCTTACGGCCTCACAGATACGCAGTATTTT

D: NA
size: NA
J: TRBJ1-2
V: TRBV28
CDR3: CASSFLLSNYGYTF
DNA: TGTGCCAGCAGTTTCCTCTTATCTAACTATGGCTACACCTTC

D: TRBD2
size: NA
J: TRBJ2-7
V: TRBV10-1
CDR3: CASSEGTSGYEQYF
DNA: TGCGCCAGCAGTGAGGGGACTAGCGGGTACGAGCAGTACTTC

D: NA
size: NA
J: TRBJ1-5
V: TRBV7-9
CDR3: CASSLGQASNQPQHF
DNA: TGTGCCAGCAGCTTAGGACAGGCCAGCAATCAGCCCCAGCATTTT

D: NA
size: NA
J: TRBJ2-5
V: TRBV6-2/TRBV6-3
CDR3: CASSYKETQYF
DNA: TGTGCCAGCAGTTATAAAGAGACCCAGTACTTC